This T cell receptor beta chain appears in the sequencing data of a study of patients and donors after allogeneic stem cell transplantation. CDR1 is SQVTM, CDR2 ANQGSEA, per germline. The CDR3 is made up of 13 amino acids. Between the trimmed V and J ends, which lost 0 bases and 2 bases, there was a span of 7 bases. This clonotype came up a few times. TCRdb analysed the RT-PCR reads with MiXCR anew, one entry per CDR3 protein. The table records approximately 250,000 distinct CDR3 sequences, about 14% of them present only once. Input material: blood, either unsorted or a sorted T cell fraction (not recorded which). The clonotype was recovered from a human donor who was either an allogeneic HSCT recipient or a stem cell or donor lymphocyte infusion donor (not recorded which). It is not recorded whose cells these are; they may come from a transplant donor. The chain links TRBV29-1 to TRBJ1-2, with no clear D. Here the CDR3 reads CSVEESVNYGYTF. Written as DNA, the CDR3 is TGCAGCGTTGAAGAGTCGGTGAACTATGGCTACACCTTC.